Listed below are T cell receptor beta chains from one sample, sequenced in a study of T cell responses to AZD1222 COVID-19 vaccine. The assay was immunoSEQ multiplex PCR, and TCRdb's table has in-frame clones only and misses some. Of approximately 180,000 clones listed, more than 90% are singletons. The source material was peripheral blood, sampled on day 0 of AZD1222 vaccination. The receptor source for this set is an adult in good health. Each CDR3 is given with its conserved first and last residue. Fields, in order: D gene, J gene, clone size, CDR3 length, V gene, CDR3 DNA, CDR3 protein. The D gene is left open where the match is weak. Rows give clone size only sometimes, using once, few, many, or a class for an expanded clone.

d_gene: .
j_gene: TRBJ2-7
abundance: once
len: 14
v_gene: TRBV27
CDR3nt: TGTGCCAGCAGTCCGTTCGGGTTCCTCTACGAGCAGTACTTC
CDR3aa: CASSPFGFLYEQYF

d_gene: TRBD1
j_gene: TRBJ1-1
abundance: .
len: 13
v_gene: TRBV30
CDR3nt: TGTGCCTGGGTGACAGGGGGGAACACTGAAGCTTTCTTT
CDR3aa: CAWVTGGNTEAFF

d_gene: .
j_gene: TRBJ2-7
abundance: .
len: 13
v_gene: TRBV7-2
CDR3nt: TGTGCCAGCAGGGGTCTAGCCCCCTACGAGCAGTACTTC
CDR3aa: CASRGLAPYEQYF

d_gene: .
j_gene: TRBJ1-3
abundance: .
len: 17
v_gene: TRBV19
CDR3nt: TGTGCCAGTAGTATAGCCCCGACGGGGAAGACGGGAAACACCATATATTTT
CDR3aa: CASSIAPTGKTGNTIYF

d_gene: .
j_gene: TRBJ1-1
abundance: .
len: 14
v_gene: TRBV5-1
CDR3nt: TGCGCCAGCACCTCGGGAGGGGGGCGATCTGAAGCTTTCTTT
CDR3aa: CASTSGGGRSEAFF

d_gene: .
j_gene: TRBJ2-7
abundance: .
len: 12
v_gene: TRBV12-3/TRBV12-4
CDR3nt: TGTGCCAGCAGTTGGGGCGGCGTCGAGCAGTACTTC
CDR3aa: CASSWGGVEQYF

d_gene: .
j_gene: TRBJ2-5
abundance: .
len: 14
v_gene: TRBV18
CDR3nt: TGTGCCAGCTCACAGGACTTTGCCCATGAGACCCAGTACTTC
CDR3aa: CASSQDFAHETQYF

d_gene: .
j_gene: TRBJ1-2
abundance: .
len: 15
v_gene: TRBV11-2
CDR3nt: TGTGCCAGCAGCTTAAGGCACAGTCTAAACTATGGCTACACCTTC
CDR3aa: CASSLRHSLNYGYTF

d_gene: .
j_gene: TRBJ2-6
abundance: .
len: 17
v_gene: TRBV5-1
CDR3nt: TGCGCCAGCAGCTTGGCGGTAAACCTCGCGGGGGCCAACGTCCTGACTTTC
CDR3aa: CASSLAVNLAGANVLTF

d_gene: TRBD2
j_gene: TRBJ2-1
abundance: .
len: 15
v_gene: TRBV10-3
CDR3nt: TGTGCCATCAGGACTAGCGGGAGCTCCTACAATGAGCAGTTCTTC
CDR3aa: CAIRTSGSSYNEQFF

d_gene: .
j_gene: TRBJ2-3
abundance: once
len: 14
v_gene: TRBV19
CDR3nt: TGTGCCAGCCGCGGACGGTACAGCACAGATACGCAGTATTTT
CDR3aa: CASRGRYSTDTQYF

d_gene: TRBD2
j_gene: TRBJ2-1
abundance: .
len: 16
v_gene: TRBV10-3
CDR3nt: TGTGCCATCAGTGAAACTAGCGTACTAGGGGTGGATGAGCAGTTCTTC
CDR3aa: CAISETSVLGVDEQFF

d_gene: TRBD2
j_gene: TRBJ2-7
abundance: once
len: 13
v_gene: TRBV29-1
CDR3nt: TGCAGCGTCAGCGGGAGGGTAACCTACGAGCAGTACTTC
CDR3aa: CSVSGRVTYEQYF

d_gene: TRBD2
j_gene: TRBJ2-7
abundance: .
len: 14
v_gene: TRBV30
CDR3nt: TGTGCCTGGACCCCGGGTGAGCGGGACTACGAGCAGTACTTC
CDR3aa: CAWTPGERDYEQYF

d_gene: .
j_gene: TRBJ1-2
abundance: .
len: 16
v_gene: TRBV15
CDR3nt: TGTGCCACCAGCAGAGATCTCTGGGCAGGGAAGGGTGGCTACACCTTC
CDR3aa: CATSRDLWAGKGGYTF

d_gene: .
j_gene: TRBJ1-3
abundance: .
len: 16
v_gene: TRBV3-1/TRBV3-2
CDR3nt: TGTGCCAGCAGCCAACAACAGGGATCTTCTGGAAACACCATATATTTT
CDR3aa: CASSQQQGSSGNTIYF

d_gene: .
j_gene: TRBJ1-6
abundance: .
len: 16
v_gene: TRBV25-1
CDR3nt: TGTGCCAGCAGTGAATGGAGGGGACAAGCTGGTTCACCCCTCCACTTT
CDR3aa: CASSEWRGQAGSPLHF

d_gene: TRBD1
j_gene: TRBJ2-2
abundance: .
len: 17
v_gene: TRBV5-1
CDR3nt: TGCGCCAGCAGCCTGGGGCCAAGACAGGGACAAACCGGGGAGCTGTTTTTT
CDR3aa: CASSLGPRQGQTGELFF

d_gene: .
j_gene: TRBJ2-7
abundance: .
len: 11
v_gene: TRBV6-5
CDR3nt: TGTGCCAGCACCCAGGGGGGGGAGCAGTACTTC
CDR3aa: CASTQGGEQYF

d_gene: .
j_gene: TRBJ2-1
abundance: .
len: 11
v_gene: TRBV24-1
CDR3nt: TGTGCCACCAAATATCTAGGGGAGCAGTTCTTC
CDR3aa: CATKYLGEQFF

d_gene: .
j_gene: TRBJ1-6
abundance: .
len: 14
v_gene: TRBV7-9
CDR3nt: TGTGCCAGCAGCTTAGCAGGGAGGAATTCACCCCTCCACTTT
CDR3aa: CASSLAGRNSPLHF

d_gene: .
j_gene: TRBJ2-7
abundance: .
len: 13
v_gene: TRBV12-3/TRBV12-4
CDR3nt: TGTGCCAGCAGTTTATCGGTACGGTACGAGCAGTACTTC
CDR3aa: CASSLSVRYEQYF

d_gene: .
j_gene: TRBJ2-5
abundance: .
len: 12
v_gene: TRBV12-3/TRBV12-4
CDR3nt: TGTGCCAGCAGTAAGGTTGGAGAGACCCAGTACTTC
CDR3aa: CASSKVGETQYF

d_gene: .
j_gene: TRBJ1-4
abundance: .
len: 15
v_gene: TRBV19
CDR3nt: TGTGCCAGTAGTATCGCCGGAGCAACTAATGAAAAACTGTTTTTT
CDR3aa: CASSIAGATNEKLFF

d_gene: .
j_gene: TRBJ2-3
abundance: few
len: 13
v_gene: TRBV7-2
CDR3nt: TGTGCCACCGCCGGTAGCGGCACAGATACGCAGTATTTT
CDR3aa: CATAGSGTDTQYF

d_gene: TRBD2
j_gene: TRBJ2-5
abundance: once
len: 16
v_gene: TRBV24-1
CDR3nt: TGTGCCACCAGTGGTACTAGCGGGAGGGTAGGGGAGACCCAGTACTTC
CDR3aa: CATSGTSGRVGETQYF

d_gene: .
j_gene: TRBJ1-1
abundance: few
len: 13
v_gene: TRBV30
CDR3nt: TGTGCCTGGAGTGTTTCGGGGGGCACTGAAGCTTTCTTT
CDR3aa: CAWSVSGGTEAFF

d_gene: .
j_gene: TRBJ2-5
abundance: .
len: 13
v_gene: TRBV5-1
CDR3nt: TGCGCCAGCAGCTTGGAGGTTTTGGAGACCCAGTACTTC
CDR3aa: CASSLEVLETQYF

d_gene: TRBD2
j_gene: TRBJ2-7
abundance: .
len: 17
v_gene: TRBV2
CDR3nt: TGTGCCAGCAGTGAAGCTCGGAGAGCGGGAGGTCCCAGCGAGCAGTACTTC
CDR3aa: CASSEARRAGGPSEQYF

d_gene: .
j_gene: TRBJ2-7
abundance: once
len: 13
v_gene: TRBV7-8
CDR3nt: TGTGCCAGCAGCTTAGTGGGCGGGATCGAGCAGTACTTC
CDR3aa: CASSLVGGIEQYF

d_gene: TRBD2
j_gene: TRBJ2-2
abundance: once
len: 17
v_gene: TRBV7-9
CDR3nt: TGTGCCAGCAGCTTAGGATACGGGACTAGCGGCACCGGGGAGCTGTTTTTT
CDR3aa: CASSLGYGTSGTGELFF

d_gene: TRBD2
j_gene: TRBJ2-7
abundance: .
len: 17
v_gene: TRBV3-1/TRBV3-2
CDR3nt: TGTGCCAGCAGCCAAGATTATCCGACTAGCGGGGCGTACGAGCAGTACTTC
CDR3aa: CASSQDYPTSGAYEQYF

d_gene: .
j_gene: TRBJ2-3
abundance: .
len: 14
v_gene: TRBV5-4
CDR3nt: TGTGCCAGCAGCAACAAGGGGGGGACAGATACGCAGTATTTT
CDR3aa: CASSNKGGTDTQYF

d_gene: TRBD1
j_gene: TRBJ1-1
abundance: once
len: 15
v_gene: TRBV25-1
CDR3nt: TGTGCCAGCAGCGATCCTCGACAGGGGGACACTGAAGCTTTCTTT
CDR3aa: CASSDPRQGDTEAFF

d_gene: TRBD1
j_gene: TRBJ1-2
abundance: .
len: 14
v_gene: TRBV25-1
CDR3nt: TGTGCCAGCAGTGAATTCGACAGGGTTGGTGGCTACACCTTC
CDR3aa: CASSEFDRVGGYTF

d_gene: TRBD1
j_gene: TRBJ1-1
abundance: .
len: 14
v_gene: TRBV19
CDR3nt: TGTGCCAGTACGGACAGGGGGATCGTCACTGAAGCTTTCTTT
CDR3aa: CASTDRGIVTEAFF

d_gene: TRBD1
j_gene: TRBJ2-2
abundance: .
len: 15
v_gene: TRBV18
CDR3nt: TGTGCCAGCTCACCGAGGGGGCGGAACACCGGGGAGCTGTTTTTT
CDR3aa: CASSPRGRNTGELFF

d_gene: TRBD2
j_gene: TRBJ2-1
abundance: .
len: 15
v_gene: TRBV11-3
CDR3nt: TGTGCCAGCAGCCCGACTAGCGGTACCTACAATGAGCAGTTCTTC
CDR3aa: CASSPTSGTYNEQFF

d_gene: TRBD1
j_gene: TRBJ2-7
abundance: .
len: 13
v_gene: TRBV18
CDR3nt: TGTGCCAGCTCACCCGGGACAGGGTACGAGCAGTACTTC
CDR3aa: CASSPGTGYEQYF

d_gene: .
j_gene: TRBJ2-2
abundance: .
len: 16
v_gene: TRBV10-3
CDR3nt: TGTGCCATCAGTGAGTCTGTGCCAGGGATAGGCGGGGAGCTGTTTTTT
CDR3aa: CAISESVPGIGGELFF

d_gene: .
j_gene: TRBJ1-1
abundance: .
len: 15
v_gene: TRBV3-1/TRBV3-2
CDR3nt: TGTGCCAGCAGCAATCCGGTTCGGGGGAACACTGAAGCTTTCTTT
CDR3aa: CASSNPVRGNTEAFF

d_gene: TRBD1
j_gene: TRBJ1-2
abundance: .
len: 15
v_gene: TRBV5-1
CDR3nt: TGCGCCAGCAGCGCCCGGGACAGGGGTGACTATGGCTACACCTTC
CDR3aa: CASSARDRGDYGYTF

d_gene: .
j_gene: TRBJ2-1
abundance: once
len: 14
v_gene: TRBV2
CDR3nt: TGTGCCAGCAGTTTATTTGTCACCTACAATGAGCAGTTCTTC
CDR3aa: CASSLFVTYNEQFF

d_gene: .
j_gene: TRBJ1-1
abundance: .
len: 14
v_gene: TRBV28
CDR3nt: TGTGCCAGCAGTTCGATGGGTCTAAACACTGAAGCTTTCTTT
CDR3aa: CASSSMGLNTEAFF

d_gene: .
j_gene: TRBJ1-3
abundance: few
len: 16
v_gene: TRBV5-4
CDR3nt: TGTGCCAGCAGCTTGAGCTCAGGGGCCTCTGGAAACACCATATATTTT
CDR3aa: CASSLSSGASGNTIYF

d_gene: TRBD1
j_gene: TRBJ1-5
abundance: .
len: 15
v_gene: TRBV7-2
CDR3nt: TGTGCCAGCAGCTCATTAGGACAGGGAGGGCAGCCCCAGCATTTT
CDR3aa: CASSSLGQGGQPQHF

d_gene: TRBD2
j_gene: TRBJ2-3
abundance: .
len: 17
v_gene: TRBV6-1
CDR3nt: TGTGCCAGCAGTGATCCACCCGGGACTAGTGGAACAGATACGCAGTATTTT
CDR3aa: CASSDPPGTSGTDTQYF

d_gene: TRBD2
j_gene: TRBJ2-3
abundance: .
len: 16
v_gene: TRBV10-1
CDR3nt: TGCGCCAGCAGTGAGATCCTAGCGGGAGGGGCAGATACGCAGTATTTT
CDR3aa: CASSEILAGGADTQYF

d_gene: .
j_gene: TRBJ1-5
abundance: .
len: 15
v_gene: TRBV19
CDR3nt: TGTGCCAGTAGTATCCCGGGACGACGCAATCAGCCCCAGCATTTT
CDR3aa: CASSIPGRRNQPQHF

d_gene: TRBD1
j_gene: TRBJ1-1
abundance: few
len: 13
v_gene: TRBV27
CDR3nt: TGTGCCAGCCGTGACAGGGCAACCACTGAAGCTTTCTTT
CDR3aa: CASRDRATTEAFF

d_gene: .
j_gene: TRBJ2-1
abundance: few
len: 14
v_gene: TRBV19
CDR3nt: TGTGCCAGTAGTATGGGACAAGCCTACAATGAGCAGTTCTTC
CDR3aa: CASSMGQAYNEQFF

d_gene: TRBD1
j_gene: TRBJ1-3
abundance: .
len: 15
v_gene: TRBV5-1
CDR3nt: TGCGCCAGCAGCTCGAGGGGGCGGGCTGGAAACACCATATATTTT
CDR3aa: CASSSRGRAGNTIYF

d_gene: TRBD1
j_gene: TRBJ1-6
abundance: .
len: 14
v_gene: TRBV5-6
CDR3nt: TGTGCCAGCAGGAACGAGGGGGCGAATTCACCCCTCCACTTT
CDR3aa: CASRNEGANSPLHF

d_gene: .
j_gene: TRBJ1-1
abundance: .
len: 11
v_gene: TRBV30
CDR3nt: TGTGCCTGCGGTCGAGGCACTGAAGCTTTCTTT
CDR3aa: CACGRGTEAFF

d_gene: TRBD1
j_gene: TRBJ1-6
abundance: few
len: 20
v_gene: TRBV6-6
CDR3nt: TGTGCCAGCAGTCTATTGGGGACAGGGGTAAAGAGCTCCTATAATTCACCCCTCCACTTT
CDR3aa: CASSLLGTGVKSSYNSPLHF

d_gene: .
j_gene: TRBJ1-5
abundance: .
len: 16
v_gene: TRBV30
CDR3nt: TGTGCCTGGAGTATATTCGGGGGGTCTAGCAATCAGCCCCAGCATTTT
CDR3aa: CAWSIFGGSSNQPQHF

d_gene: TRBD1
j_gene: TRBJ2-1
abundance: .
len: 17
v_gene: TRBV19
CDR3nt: TGTGCCAGTAGTATAACTCTAGGGACAGGGGGCATGGGTGAGCAGTTCTTC
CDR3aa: CASSITLGTGGMGEQFF